This T cell receptor beta chain derives from a study of CD8 T cells in ankylosing spondylitis. V was clipped by 4 bases and J by 2 bases, with 6 bases between them. CDR3 length: 14 residues. Study-wide results and limits: Clones linked to the disease showed a CD8+ phenotype. They occurred at relatively low frequencies in peripheral blood. Clones linked to disease were reported to show significant enrichment in matched ankylosing spondylitis synovial fluid. Ankylosing spondylitis blood seemed to carry a telltale TCR beta motif made of roughly eight highly homologous variants.

In making TCR beta libraries, quantitative 5'-RACE with molecular barcodes was used. MiXCR was run by TCRdb on the 5' RACE reads, yielding one entry per CDR3 protein. This sample has some 250,000 distinct CDR3 sequences, with roughly 8.6% found just once. This clonotype was counted at least ten times. Its target is not known. The chain recombines TRBV12-3 or TRBV12-4 with TRBJ2-6; no firm D call. The TCR originated in a male donor with ankylosing spondylitis or in good health (not recorded which). Sequencing was performed on blood, either unsorted or a sorted T cell fraction (not recorded which). This chain's CDR3 is CASSYKAGANVLTF. Here the CDR3 DNA reads TGTGCCAGCAGTTACAAGGCTGGGGCCAACGTCCTGACTTTC.